This T cell receptor beta chain was recorded in a study of tumor-infiltrating lymphocytes in oesophageal squamous cell carcinoma. CDR3 length: 14 residues. The ends lost 6 bases at V and 7 bases at J; junction bases unmatched: 8. TCRdb independently ran MiXCR on the PCR reads; one entry per CDR3 protein. The repertoire holds over 14,000 distinct CDR3 sequences, roughly 49% seen once, with around 18% in the top ten. The rearrangement joins TRBV12-3 or TRBV12-4 to TRBJ2-1; 8 bases map to TRBD1. The sequence was obtained from a male donor with esophageal squamous cell carcinoma. Sample: esophageal tumor tissue. The CDR3: CASSSGQALNEQFF. In DNA, the CDR3 is TGTGCCAGCAGCTCGGGACAGGCTTTGAATGAGCAGTTCTTC.